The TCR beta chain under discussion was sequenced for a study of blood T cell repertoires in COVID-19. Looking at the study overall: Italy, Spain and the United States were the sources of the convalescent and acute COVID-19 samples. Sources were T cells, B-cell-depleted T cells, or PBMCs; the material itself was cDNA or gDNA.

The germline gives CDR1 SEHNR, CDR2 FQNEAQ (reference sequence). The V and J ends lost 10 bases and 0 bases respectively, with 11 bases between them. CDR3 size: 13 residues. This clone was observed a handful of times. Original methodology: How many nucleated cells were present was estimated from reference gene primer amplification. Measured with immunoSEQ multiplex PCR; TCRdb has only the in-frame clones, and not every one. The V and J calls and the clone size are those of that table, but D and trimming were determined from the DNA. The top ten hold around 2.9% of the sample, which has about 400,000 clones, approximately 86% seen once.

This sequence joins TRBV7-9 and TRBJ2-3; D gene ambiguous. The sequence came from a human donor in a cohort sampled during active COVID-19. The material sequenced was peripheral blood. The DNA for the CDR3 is TGTGCCACCGACACTTCTAGCACAGATACGCAGTATTTT. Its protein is CATDTSSTDTQYF.